Below, 21 T cell receptor beta chains from the same sample are listed, as sequenced in a study of cytomegalovirus exposure and HLA in healthy donors. In the PCR, 60 Vbeta and 13 Jbeta primers were used. Using immunoSEQ multiplex PCR, the repertoire was profiled, and TCRdb retains in-frame clones only, with some absent. The sample includes under 200,000 clones, around 77% of them seen just once. Sample: PBMCs. The source of these receptors is a man in his 60s in good health and CMV-seronegative.

The chain recombines TRBV9 with TRBJ2-1; D uncertain. The CDR3 totals 15 residues. From germline, CDR1 is SGDLS and CDR2 YYNGEE. V was pared by 0 bases and J by 2 bases, with 9 bases between. CDR3 in amino acids: CASSVGQNPYNEQFF. The DNA for the CDR3 is TGTGCCAGCAGCGTAGGGCAGAACCCCTACAATGAGCAGTTCTTC.

The V and J genes are TRBV28 and TRBJ1-1; 7 nucleotides line up with TRBD1. The CDR3 is 13 amino acids. The germline gives CDR1 MDHEN, CDR2 SYDVKM. Trimming took 7 bases from V and 7 from J; bases not matched to a gene: 9. CDR3 DNA sequence: TGTGCCAGCAAGGGGGCTACTACTCGTGAAGCTTTCTTT. It is translated as CASKGATTREAFF.

V usage is TRBV28 and J usage is TRBJ2-7, with 7 bases fitting TRBD1. The CDR3 runs 15 residues. Looked up from germline, CDR1 is MDHEN and CDR2 is SYDVKM. The J segment lost 0 bases and the V segment lost 5 bases, leaving 7 bases of the junction unmatched. In nucleotides, the CDR3 is TGTGCCAGCAGTCGCCGGACAGGCTCCTCCTACGAGCAGTACTTC. Translating gives CASSRRTGSSYEQYF.

This chain joins TRBV6-6 and TRBJ1-2; no clear D gene. Germline V gene data show CDR1 as MNHNY and CDR2 as SVGAGI (reference sequence). The CDR3 consists of 13 residues. The V end lost 2 bases, the J end lost 2 bases, and 6 bases lay between the germline ends. CDR3 region: CASSYGQNYGYTF. CDR3 DNA: TGTGCCAGCAGTTACGGGCAGAACTATGGCTACACCTTC.

V usage is TRBV19 and J usage is TRBJ1-2, with 8 bases identical to TRBD1. Germline loops: CDR1 LNHDA, CDR2 SQIVND (reference sequence). This CDR3 comprises 15 residues. V trimming: 6 bases; J trimming: 0 bases; junction bases outside the gene matches: 6. As DNA, the CDR3 is TGTGCCAGTAGCCCTGGACAGGGAGCTAACTATGGCTACACCTTC. Amino acids: CASSPGQGANYGYTF.

DNA of the CDR3: TGTGCCAGCAGCAAGGAAATACCAGCGGGAGAACTAGAGACCCAGTACTTC. The encoded protein is CASSKEIPAGELETQYF. V and J are TRBV21-1 and TRBJ2-5; the table assigns TRBD2, which was not confirmed against the DNA. TRBV21-1 is given as a pseudogene. The CDR3 is 17 amino acids.

The V call is TRBV18, the J call TRBJ2-1, with TRBD2 matching over 10 bases. Germline V gene lookup returns CDR1 KGHSH and CDR2 LQKENI. J lost 10 bases, V lost 2 bases, and 5 bases had no gene match. The CDR3 has 14 amino acids. The CDR3 region has the DNA TGTGCCAGCTCACCAAAGGGACTAGCGACAGAGCAGTTCTTC. Encoded protein: CASSPKGLATEQFF.

Remarks on this clone: A read error may produce the germline difference seen at one junction end. This chain links TRBV7-7 with TRBJ2-3; 9 bases agree with TRBD2. Germline lookup yields CDR1 SSHAT and CDR2 FNYEAQ (reference sequence). The CDR3 contains 15 residues. The CDR3 loop is CASSLTSGGTDTQYF. In DNA form, the CDR3 reads TGTGCTAGCAGCTTGACTAGCGGAGGCACAGATACGCAGTATTTT. Full variable domain (outside the CDR3, taken from reference TRBV7-7 and TRBJ2-3): GAGVSQSPRYKVTKRGQDVTLRCDPISSHATLYWYQQALGQGPEFLTYFNYEAQPDKSGLPSDRFSAERPEGSISTLTIQRTEQRDSAMYRCASSLTSGGTDTQYFGPGTRLTVL.

The chain carries TRBV5-4 and TRBJ1-2, with 7 bases lining up with TRBD1. CDR1 and CDR2 (germline): SGHNT, YYREEE (reference sequence). The trim removed 1 base at V and 7 bases at J, leaving 4 bases unmatched. The CDR3 spans 13 residues. CDR3 in amino acids: CASSLLTGLGYTF. DNA for the CDR3: TGTGCCAGCAGCTTGTTGACAGGGCTTGGCTACACCTTC.

This chain uses TRBV9 with TRBJ2-2; 11 bases map to TRBD1. Germline V CDR1 and CDR2: SGDLS, YYNGEE. With 4 bases clipped from V and 7 bases from J, the junction kept 12 bases outside the gene matches. The CDR3 sequence is 17 residues long. CDR3 bases: TGTGCCAGCAGCATTACCGGGACAGGGGGATTTCACGGGGAGCTGTTTTTT. Translation: CASSITGTGGFHGELFF.

This clone turned up a few times. The chain recombines TRBV5-4 with TRBJ2-7; no clear D gene. This CDR3 has 13 amino acids. Germline CDR1 is SGHNT and CDR2 is YYREEE (reference sequence). Trimming took off 4 bases at V and 6 bases at J, with 14 bases between the two ends. CDR3 sequence reads: CASSRHESAEQYF. The CDR3 DNA sequence: TGTGCCAGCAGCCGTCACGAGAGCGCCGAGCAGTACTTC.

As regards this clone: This sample includes further DNA sequences coding for the same CDR3. The CDR3 DNA is TGTGCCAGCTCACCGGGGGGGAGCTCCTACAATGAGCAGTTCTTC. It is translated as CASSPGGSSYNEQFF. The chain combines TRBV18 with TRBJ2-1; 7 bases are a match to TRBD2. The CDR3 has 15 amino acids. The trim removed 3 bases at V and 0 bases at J, leaving 2 bases unmatched. Germline V gene lookup returns CDR1 KGHSH and CDR2 LQKENI.

This clone has just a few counts. The chain uses TRBV15 and TRBJ2-7; 10 bases map to TRBD1. The V gene end was trimmed by 1 base and the J gene end by 5 bases; junction bases not matched to a gene: 8. Germline lookup yields CDR1 LNHNV and CDR2 YYDKDF (reference sequence). The CDR3 is made up of 16 amino acids. The CDR3 reads CATSRGGTGARDEQYF. CDR3 nucleotides: TGTGCCACCAGCAGAGGGGGGACAGGGGCGCGGGACGAGCAGTACTTC.

CDR3 bases: TGCGCCAGCAGCGAAAAACAGCCAGCCTACGAGCAGTACTTC. Protein sequence: CASSEKQPAYEQYF. The V and J genes are TRBV5-1 and TRBJ2-7; D is unclear. V gave up 4 bases and J gave up 2 bases, with 13 bases separating them. CDR3 length equals 14 residues. The germline V gene has CDR1 SGHRS and CDR2 YFSETQ.

The chain links TRBV4-2 to TRBJ2-1; tentative D call: TRBD2 (5 bases). Trimming stripped 1 base from V and 1 base from J, with 14 bases between. The CDR3 runs to 17 residues. The germline CDR1 and CDR2 sequences are LGHNA and YNFKEQ. The CDR3 spells CASSQGEGTVSYNEQFF. CDR3 coding DNA: TGTGCCAGCAGCCAAGGTGAGGGCACGGTTTCCTACAATGAGCAGTTCTTC.

The chain employs TRBV7-8 and TRBJ2-2; TRBD2 matches at 8 bases. V lost 2 bases to trimming and J lost 1 base; unmatched junction nucleotides: 3. From germline, CDR1 is SGHVS and CDR2 FQNEAQ. The CDR3 is 16 residues long. The CDR3 coding sequence is TGTGCCAGCAGCTTACGCCGGGGGGGGAACACCGGGGAGCTGTTTTTT. Encoded protein: CASSLRRGGNTGELFF.

DNA of the CDR3: TGTGCCAGCAGCCAGTTCCCTAGCGGGGGAGACCAAGAGACCCAGTACTTC. This sequence encodes CASSQFPSGGDQETQYF. The chain recombines TRBV4-2 with TRBJ2-5, with 10 bases matching TRBD2. CDR3 length: 17 amino acids. Germline V lookup: CDR1 LGHNA, CDR2 YNFKEQ. The junction had 7 bases not matched to a gene; V was cut back by 3 bases and J by 0 bases.

The V and J genes are TRBV7-2 and TRBJ1-1; D is ambiguous. This CDR3 is built from 13 residues. Germline lookup yields CDR1 SGHTA and CDR2 FQGNSA. V was clipped by 5 bases and J by 4 bases, with 11 bases between them. The CDR3: CASSHPGSTEAFF. The DNA of the CDR3 is TGTGCCAGCAGCCACCCAGGCAGCACTGAAGCTTTCTTT.

The J gene is TRBJ2-5, the V gene TRBV5-1, with a possible D match to TRBD1 (5 bases). CDR3 length equals 12 residues. The V gene's germline CDR1 is SGHRS and CDR2 YFSETQ. Deletions cut 7 bases from V and 4 bases from J, with 11 bases between. As DNA, the CDR3 is TGCGCCAGCGGCGAAGGGGTAGAGACCCAGTACTTC. It translates to CASGEGVETQYF.

This chain joins TRBV7-2 and TRBJ2-7; 14 bases are shared with TRBD2. The CDR3 covers 15 residues. The germline V gene encodes CDR1 SGHTA and CDR2 FQGNSA. V was pared by 3 bases and J by 5 bases, with 3 bases of the junction left unmatched. The DNA of the CDR3 is TGTGCCAGCAGCTTGGGACTAGCGGGAGTCAACGAGCAGTACTTC. This sequence encodes CASSLGLAGVNEQYF.

The chain recombines TRBV6-6 with TRBJ1-2, with D possibly matching TRBD1 (6 bases). CDR1 is MNHNY and CDR2 is SVGAGI in the germline V gene (reference sequence). The CDR3 is 10 residues long. The germline V and J ends were trimmed by 6 bases and 7 bases, with 6 bases remaining between them. The DNA for the CDR3 is TGTGCCAGCAGACAGGGTGGCTACACCTTC. Residues: CASRQGGYTF.